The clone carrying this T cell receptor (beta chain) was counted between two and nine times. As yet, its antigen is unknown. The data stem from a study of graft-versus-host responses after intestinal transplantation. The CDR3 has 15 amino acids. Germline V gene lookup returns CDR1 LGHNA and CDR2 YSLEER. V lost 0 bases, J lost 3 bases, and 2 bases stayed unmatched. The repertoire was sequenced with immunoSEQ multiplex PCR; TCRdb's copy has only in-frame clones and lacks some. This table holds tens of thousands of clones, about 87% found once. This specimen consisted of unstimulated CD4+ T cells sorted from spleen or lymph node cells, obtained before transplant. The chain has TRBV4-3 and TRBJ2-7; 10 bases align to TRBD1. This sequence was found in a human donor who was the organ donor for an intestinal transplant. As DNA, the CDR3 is TGCGCCAGCAGCCAAGATAGGACAGGGGGCTACGAGCAGTACTTC. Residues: CASSQDRTGGYEQYF.